The 14 T cell receptor beta chains below come from one sample, sequenced in a study of shared clonotypes between healthy human individuals. Clones were read by immunoSEQ multiplex PCR, and TCRdb kept only the in-frame ones, dropping some. The table shows some 2 million clones, with about 95% occurring only once. Naive CD8 cells were CD45RO-negative, positively selected for CCR7, excluding terminally differentiated effector memory CD45RA+ cells. Sequencing used naive CD8+ T cells sorted from blood. These receptor sequences come from a man aged 18 to 30 in good health.

The rearrangement links TRBV6-1 to TRBJ1-1; D may be TRBD1 (5 bases). Deletions cut 3 bases from V and 0 bases from J, with 8 bases between. In germline, CDR1 is MNHNS, CDR2 SASEGT. The CDR3 has 14 residues. In DNA form, the CDR3 reads TGTGCCAGCAGTGACAGGGCCTTGAACACTGAAGCTTTCTTT. Translation: CASSDRALNTEAFF.

The chain employs TRBV6-1 and TRBJ2-7, with TRBD2 matching over 15 bases. V was clipped by 7 bases and J by 7 bases; unmatched bases: 5. The CDR3 has 14 amino acids. Per germline, CDR1 MNHNS and CDR2 SASEGT. The CDR3 is CASTGTSGRWEQYF. CDR3 bases: TGTGCCAGCACTGGGACTAGCGGGAGGTGGGAGCAGTACTTC.

This chain links TRBV27 with TRBJ2-7, with 9 bases aligning to TRBD2. Trimming at V came to 6 bases and at J to 6 bases, leaving 6 bases not matched to a gene. CDR1 is MNHEY and CDR2 is SMNVEV in the germline V gene (reference sequence). CDR3 length: 13 amino acids. Here the CDR3 reads CASSPTTSGEQYF. The CDR3 nucleotides read TGTGCCAGCAGCCCGACGACTAGCGGCGAGCAGTACTTC.

The rearrangement joins TRBV27 to TRBJ2-7, with 7 positions matching TRBD1. The V segment lost 7 bases and the J segment 0 bases; nucleotides outside the gene matches: 6. The V gene's germline CDR1 is MNHEY and CDR2 SMNVEV (reference sequence). This CDR3 is built from 14 residues. The CDR3 DNA is TGTGCCAGCATTGAGGGGGACAGCTCCTACGAGCAGTACTTC. Translated: CASIEGDSSYEQYF.

V usage is TRBV27 and J usage is TRBJ1-6, with D perhaps matching TRBD1 (6 bases). CDR1 and CDR2 (germline): MNHEY, SMNVEV (reference sequence). V was clipped by 3 bases and J by 10 bases, with 25 bases between them. The length of the CDR3 is 18 residues. The CDR3: CASSFLGAQGLTGSPLHF. The CDR3 nucleotides read TGTGCCAGCAGTTTCCTGGGGGCCCAAGGACTGACGGGGTCACCCCTCCACTTT.

The chain combines TRBV6-5 with TRBJ2-7; possible D gene TRBD1, 6 bases. Germline CDR1 reads MNHEY; CDR2 reads SVGAGI. The CDR3 is 14 residues long. The V gene lost 1 base and the J gene lost 5 bases, with 12 bases spanning the gap. The CDR3 nucleotides read TGTGCCAGCAGTTACTATGTGTCAGGGGACGAGCAGTACTTC. It yields the protein CASSYYVSGDEQYF.

This chain joins TRBV15 and TRBJ2-3, with D possibly TRBD2 on 5 matching bases. The CDR3 consists of 14 residues. Trimming removed 5 bases from V and 3 bases from J, with 12 bases in between. Germline CDR1 is LNHNV and CDR2 is YYDKDF (reference sequence). The CDR3 nucleotides are TGTGCCACCAGCTCCGATACGGGGACAGATACGCAGTATTTT. It translates to CATSSDTGTDTQYF.

In nucleotides, the CDR3 is TGTGCTAGTGGCCCCGAAATTAGTTTCCAAGAGACCCAGTACTTC. Translated, it gives CASGPEISFQETQYF. The chain has TRBV12-5 and TRBJ2-5; no firm D call. V was cut by 6 bases and J by 1 base, with 15 bases left in between. This CDR3 comprises 15 residues. Germline lookup yields CDR1 LGHNT and CDR2 FRNRAP.

V is TRBV4-3 and J is TRBJ2-5; D is ambiguous. Germline CDR1 is LGHNA and CDR2 is YSLEER. The CDR3 is 15 amino acids. Trimming cost V 0 bases and J 2 bases, with 10 bases left between them. The CDR3 loop reads CASSQDGRAQETQYF. The CDR3, as DNA: TGCGCCAGCAGCCAAGATGGAAGGGCGCAAGAGACCCAGTACTTC.

The chain joins TRBV5-6 to TRBJ2-7, with D perhaps TRBD1 (6 bases). V was clipped by 2 bases and J by 7 bases, with 19 bases between them. This CDR3 region has 15 residues. Germline CDR1 and CDR2: SGHDT and YYEEEE. The CDR3 sequence is CASSFRQDLGVEQYF. CDR3 coding DNA: TGTGCCAGCAGCTTTAGACAGGATCTGGGTGTGGAGCAGTACTTC.

V and J are TRBV6-4 and TRBJ1-1; the D is unclear. The ends were cut back, 6 bases at V and 3 bases at J, with 11 bases in the middle. CDR3 length: 13 residues. CDR1 is MRHNA and CDR2 is SNTAGT in the germline V gene. This chain's CDR3 is CASSPDGYTEAFF. Written as DNA, the CDR3 is TGTGCCAGCAGCCCGGACGGATACACTGAAGCTTTCTTT.

This clone was seen once. The chain couples TRBV5-1 to TRBJ1-1; tentative D call: TRBD1 (6 bases). Germline V gene sequence: CDR1 SGHRS, CDR2 YFSETQ. V lost 2 bases to trimming and J lost 6 bases, with 17 bases between them. CDR3 size: 15 residues. For the CDR3, the DNA is TGCGCCAGCAGCTTTTTAGGGGGTATTGGGGCTGAAGCTTTCTTT. Its protein is CASSFLGGIGAEAFF.

The genes are TRBV6-1 and TRBJ2-7; tentatively, D is TRBD1 or TRBD2 (5 bases each). Per germline, CDR1 MNHNS and CDR2 SASEGT. V lost 3 bases and J 6 bases, leaving 12 bases between the germline ends. The CDR3 has 13 amino acids. The CDR3 spells CASSDLGVSEQYF. The CDR3 DNA follows: TGTGCCAGCAGTGATCTGGGGGTTTCCGAGCAGTACTTC.

The chain couples TRBV5-1 to TRBJ2-1; 8 bases match TRBD2. CDR1 SGHRS and CDR2 YFSETQ come from the germline V gene. The V segment lost 2 bases and the J segment 4 bases; nucleotides outside the gene matches: 5. The CDR3 totals 15 residues. The chain's CDR3 is CASSLAGALYNEQFF. CDR3 sequence (DNA): TGCGCCAGCAGCTTAGCGGGAGCGCTTTACAATGAGCAGTTCTTC.